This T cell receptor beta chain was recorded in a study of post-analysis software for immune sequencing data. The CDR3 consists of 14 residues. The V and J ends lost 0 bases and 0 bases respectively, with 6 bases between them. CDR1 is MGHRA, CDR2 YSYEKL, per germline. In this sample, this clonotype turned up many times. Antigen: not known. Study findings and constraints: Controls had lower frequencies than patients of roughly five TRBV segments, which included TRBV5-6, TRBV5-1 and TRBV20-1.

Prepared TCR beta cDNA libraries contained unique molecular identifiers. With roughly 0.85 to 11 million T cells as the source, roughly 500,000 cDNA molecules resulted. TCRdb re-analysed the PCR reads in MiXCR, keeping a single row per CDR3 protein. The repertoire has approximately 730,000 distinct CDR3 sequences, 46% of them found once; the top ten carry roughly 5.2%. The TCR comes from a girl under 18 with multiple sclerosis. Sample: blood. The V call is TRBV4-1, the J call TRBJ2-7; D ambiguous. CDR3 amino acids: CASSQEADSYEQYF. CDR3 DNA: TGCGCCAGCAGCCAAGAAGCAGACTCCTACGAGCAGTACTTC.